The sample holds many counts of the clone carrying this TCR beta chain. The antigen is unknown. Deletions cut 4 bases from V and 4 bases from J, with 15 bases between. CDR1 SQVTM and CDR2 ANQGSEA come from the germline V gene. This CDR3 contains 14 residues. Each cDNA molecule in the library carried unique molecular identifiers. In the original processing: The median was about 100,000 TCRs per sample, ranging roughly 20,000 to 690,600. TCRdb called the RACE reads again in MiXCR, with one record for every CDR3 protein. The V and J calls and clone size are TCRdb's, not the authors'. Of around 330,000 distinct CDR3 sequences listed, roughly 6% are singletons. This sample stems from a study of human T cells and chemical hapten exposure. Study-wide points: Expanded TCR sets contained significantly more large CDR3 similarity clusters than controls.

Stated time point: pre-sensitization, week 0. Stated treatment: therapeutic diphenylcyclopropenone sensitization with weekly scalp DPC. Patches went on only after blood had been drawn each time. The receptor was derived from a woman between 18 and 29 years old with alopecia areata. Some clones in this sample may be carry-over from other donors' samples. The chain has TRBV29-1 and TRBJ2-3; tentative D call: TRBD2 (5 bases). The sequenced sample was whole blood, obtained in connection with sensitization to the hapten diphenylcyclopropenone (DPC). CDR3 loop: CSVASLGDADTQYF. CDR3 sequence (DNA): TGCAGCGTTGCTAGCCTGGGAGATGCAGATACGCAGTATTTT.